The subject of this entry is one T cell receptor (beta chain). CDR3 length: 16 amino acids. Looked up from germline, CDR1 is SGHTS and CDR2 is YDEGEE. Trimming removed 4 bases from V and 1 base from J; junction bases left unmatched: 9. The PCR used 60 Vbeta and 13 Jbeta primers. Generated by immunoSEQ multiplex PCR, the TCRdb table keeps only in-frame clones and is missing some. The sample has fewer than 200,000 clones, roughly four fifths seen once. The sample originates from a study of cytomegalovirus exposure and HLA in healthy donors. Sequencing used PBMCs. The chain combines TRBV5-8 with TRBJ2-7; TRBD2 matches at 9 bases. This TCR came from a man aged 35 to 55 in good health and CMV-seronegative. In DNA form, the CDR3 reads TGTGCCAGCAGCCTCCGGAGCGGGGGGCCGTCCTACGAGCAGTACTTC. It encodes CASSLRSGGPSYEQYF.